One sample yielded the 8 T cell receptor beta chains listed below, sequenced in a study of cytomegalovirus exposure and HLA in healthy donors. Clones were sequenced by immunoSEQ multiplex PCR, and TCRdb holds only the in-frame ones, with some missing. The sample contains 150,000 to 200,000 clones, 86% of which appear only once. Sequences were obtained from PBMCs. Receptor source: a young woman in good health and CMV-seronegative.

V usage is TRBV2 and J usage is TRBJ1-2, with TRBD1 identical over 8 bases. After removal of 1 base from V and 4 bases from J, the junction contained 5 bases not matched to a gene. The CDR3 runs 15 residues. The germline gives CDR1 SNHLY, CDR2 FYNNEI. The CDR3 region is CASSEDIQGAYGYTF. The CDR3 nucleotides read TGTGCCAGCAGTGAAGATATCCAGGGGGCCTATGGCTACACCTTC.

This clone was found once. This chain links TRBV6-6 with TRBJ1-1; D is uncertain. The V end was cut by 5 bases, the J end by 5 bases, with 18 bases between. This CDR3 has 15 residues. CDR1 and CDR2 from the germline V gene are MNHNY and SVGAGI (reference sequence). This chain's CDR3 is CASSQLGRRETEAFF. In DNA, the CDR3 is TGTGCCAGCAGTCAATTAGGGAGGAGGGAGACTGAAGCTTTCTTT.

This chain joins TRBV7-7 and TRBJ2-3; D perhaps matches TRBD2 (5 bases). Germline CDR1 and CDR2: SSHAT and FNYEAQ (reference sequence). Trimming cost V 5 bases and J 4 bases, with 13 bases left between them. The CDR3 has 14 amino acids. The CDR3 protein is CASSALAGADTQYF. In DNA form, the CDR3 reads TGTGCCAGCAGCGCCCTCGCCGGGGCAGATACGCAGTATTTT.

V and J are TRBV7-7 and TRBJ2-2, with TRBD1 as a possible D gene (6 bases). V lost 0 bases, J lost 6 bases, and 14 bases lay in between. Germline assignment: CDR1 SSHAT and CDR2 FNYEAQ (reference sequence). This CDR3 is built from 16 residues. This CDR3 reads CASSLAGHPSSGELFF. In nucleotides, the CDR3 is TGTGCCAGCAGCTTAGCGGGACACCCTAGCTCCGGGGAGCTGTTTTTT.

This clone has only one observation. The V call is TRBV11-2, the J call TRBJ2-5, with 7 bases identical to TRBD2. The V gene's germline CDR1 is SGHAT and CDR2 FQNNGV. The CDR3 totals 14 residues. Trimming removed 1 base from V and 6 bases from J; junction bases left unmatched: 5. The CDR3 DNA reads TGTGCCAGCAGCTTAGGAGGGAGCGGGAAGACCCAGTACTTC. Protein: CASSLGGSGKTQYF.

The chain links TRBV7-7 to TRBJ2-7, with TRBD2 identical over 9 bases. Per germline, CDR1 SSHAT and CDR2 FNYEAQ (reference sequence). Germline trimming cut 3 bases from V and 6 bases from J; bases unmatched to any gene: 6. The CDR3 is 14 residues long. The chain's CDR3 is CASSFASGMGEQYF. The DNA of the CDR3 is TGTGCCAGCAGCTTTGCTAGCGGGATGGGCGAGCAGTACTTC.

This sequence joins TRBV28 and TRBJ2-1; TRBD1 matches 8 bases. This CDR3 is 13 amino acids long. J was trimmed by 6 bases and V by 6 bases; bases with no gene match: 4. Germline V gene lookup returns CDR1 MDHEN and CDR2 SYDVKM. DNA of the CDR3: TGTGCCAGCAGATTCACAGGGGGCAATGAGCAGTTCTTC. Its protein is CASRFTGGNEQFF. Full variable domain (outside the CDR3, taken from reference TRBV28 and TRBJ2-1): DVKVTQSSRYLVKRTGEKVFLECVQDMDHENMFWYRQDPGLGLRLIYFSYDVKMKEKGDIPEGYSVSREKKERFSLILESASTNQTSMYLCASRFTGGNEQFFGPGTRLTVL.

The V call is TRBV15, the J call TRBJ2-2; D might be TRBD1 (6 bases). The length of the CDR3 is 13 residues. Germline V gene data show CDR1 as LNHNV and CDR2 as YYDKDF (reference sequence). The V end was cut by 3 bases, the J end by 7 bases, with 9 bases between. CDR3 sequence (DNA): TGTGCCACCAGCAGTACAGGGCACGGGGAGCTGTTTTTT. As protein: CATSSTGHGELFF.